These 4 T cell receptor beta chains share one sample of origin, sequenced in a study of cytotoxic CD8 clonotypes in ibrutinib-treated CLL. This table comes from immunoSEQ multiplex PCR, and its TCRdb copy is limited to in-frame clones, with some not included. Of 30,000 to 40,000 clones detected, around 70% appear once; the ten largest clones hold around 10%. The sample consisted of PBMCs, taken at disease progression, from a patient treated with ibrutinib. These receptors all stem from a human donor with chronic lymphocytic leukemia.

The CDR3 coding sequence is TGTGCCAGCTCACCCACAGGGGTACTTCAAGATACGCAGTATTTT. The encoded protein is CASSPTGVLQDTQYF. The chain has TRBV18 and TRBJ2-3; 7 bases agree with TRBD1. The V gene's germline CDR1 is KGHSH and CDR2 LQKENI. The trim removed 3 bases at V and 5 bases at J, leaving 8 bases unmatched. The CDR3 is made up of 15 amino acids.

V usage is TRBV5-1 and J usage is TRBJ2-4; no reliable D call. Trimming took 4 bases from V and 1 from J, leaving 9 bases between them. Germline values: CDR1 SGHRS, CDR2 YFSETQ. CDR3 size: 14 residues. The CDR3 DNA reads TGCGCCAGCAGCAACGACAACGCCAAAAACATTCAGTACTTC. Protein product: CASSNDNAKNIQYF.

The CDR3 loop reads CASSEPGGGTEAFF. DNA of the CDR3: TGTGCCAGCAGTGAACCCGGGGGTGGGACTGAAGCTTTCTTT. The rearrangement uses TRBV25-1 and TRBJ1-1, with D maybe TRBD1 (5 bases). CDR1 and CDR2 from the germline V gene are MGHDK and SYGVNS. This CDR3 is built from 14 residues. Trimming took off 2 bases at V and 5 bases at J, with 12 bases between the two ends.

V and J are TRBV28 and TRBJ1-4, with 8 bases aligning to TRBD1. Germline CDR1 and CDR2: MDHEN and SYDVKM. The CDR3 has 15 amino acids. Trimming removed 5 bases from V and 4 bases from J; junction bases left unmatched: 6. CDR3 amino acids: CASSTLTGGNEKLFF. In DNA, the CDR3 is TGTGCCAGCAGTACCCTAACAGGGGGTAATGAAAAACTGTTTTTT.